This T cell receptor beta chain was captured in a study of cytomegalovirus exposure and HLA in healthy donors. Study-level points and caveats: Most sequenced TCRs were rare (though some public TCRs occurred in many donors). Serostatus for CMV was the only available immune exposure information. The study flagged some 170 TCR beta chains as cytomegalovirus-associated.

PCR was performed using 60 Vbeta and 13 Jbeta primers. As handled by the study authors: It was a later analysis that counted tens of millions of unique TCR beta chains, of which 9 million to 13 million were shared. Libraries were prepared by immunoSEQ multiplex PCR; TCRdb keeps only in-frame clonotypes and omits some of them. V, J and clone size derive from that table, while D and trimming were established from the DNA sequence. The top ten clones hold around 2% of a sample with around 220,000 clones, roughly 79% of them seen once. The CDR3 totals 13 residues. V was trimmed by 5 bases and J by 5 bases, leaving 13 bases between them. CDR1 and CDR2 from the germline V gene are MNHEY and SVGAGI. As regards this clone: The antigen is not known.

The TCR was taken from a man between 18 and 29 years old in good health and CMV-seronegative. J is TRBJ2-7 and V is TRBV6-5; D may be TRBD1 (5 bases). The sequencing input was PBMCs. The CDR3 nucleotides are TGTGCCAGCAGTCTCGGCAGGGAAAACGAGCAGTACTTC. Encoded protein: CASSLGRENEQYF.